These 6 T cell receptor beta chains were all obtained from the same sample, sequenced in a study of T cell changes during pregnancy in multiple sclerosis (dated by TCRdb to 2018 to 2020). Library method: the immunoSEQ multiplex PCR assay. In its TCRdb copy, this immuneACCESS table keeps in-frame sequences only and misses some clones. Where compared with another copy, unresolved V genes explain less than half of these, and the others have no known cause. This sample holds around 88,000 clones; 80% to 95% were observed only once. The biggest ten clones account for roughly 3% of the sample. The sample consisted of peripheral blood, taken in the first trimester of pregnancy. These receptor sequences come from a female donor with multiple sclerosis, enrolled in a pregnancy study.

This chain links TRBV6-5 with TRBJ2-7; 7 nucleotides align to TRBD1. V was pared by 0 bases and J by 5 bases, with 4 bases of the junction left unmatched. The germline CDR1 and CDR2 sequences are MNHEY and SVGAGI. The CDR3 is made up of 14 amino acids. CDR3 sequence: CASSYSQGFHEQYF. CDR3 coding DNA: TGTGCCAGCAGTTACTCACAGGGGTTCCACGAGCAGTACTTC.

The chain recombines TRBV19 with TRBJ2-6; D is possibly TRBD1 (5 bases). This CDR3 region has 15 residues. The germline CDR1 and CDR2 sequences are LNHDA and SQIVND (reference sequence). V was shortened by 0 bases and J by 2 bases, with 5 bases between the two germline ends. In nucleotides, the CDR3 is TGTGCCAGTAGTATAGAGGGGCCTGGGGCCAACGTCCTGACTTTC. It encodes CASSIEGPGANVLTF.

The chain has TRBV7-9 and TRBJ2-1; a possible D gene is TRBD2 (5 bases). The CDR3 contains 13 residues. CDR1 is SEHNR and CDR2 is FQNEAQ in the germline V gene (reference sequence). Deletions cut 2 bases from V and 6 bases from J, with 8 bases between. As DNA, the CDR3 is TGTGCCAGCAGCTTAAGCGGCCCCAATGAGCAGTTCTTC. Protein product: CASSLSGPNEQFF.

The chain uses TRBV9 and TRBJ2-2, with TRBD1 identical over 11 bases. This CDR3 contains 18 residues. Germline CDR1 is SGDLS and CDR2 is YYNGEE. J was trimmed by 7 bases and V by 2 bases; bases with no gene match: 13. CDR3 nucleotide sequence: TGTGCCAGCAGCGTCGCCGTATGGACAGGGGGCTCAGTCGGGGAGCTGTTTTTT. Its translation: CASSVAVWTGGSVGELFF.

The chain couples TRBV27 to TRBJ2-3; 11 nucleotides match TRBD2. J gave up 3 bases and V 7 bases, and 6 bases lay outside the gene matches. Germline V gene sequence: CDR1 MNHEY, CDR2 SMNVEV (reference sequence). The CDR3 sequence is 15 residues long. CDR3 DNA: TGTGCCAGCATCCATCCTAGCGGGAGGACAGATACGCAGTATTTT. The encoded protein is CASIHPSGRTDTQYF.

The V gene is TRBV7-9, the J gene TRBJ2-2; 8 nucleotides line up with TRBD1. Per the germline V gene, CDR1 is SEHNR and CDR2 is FQNEAQ (reference sequence). This CDR3 comprises 15 residues. Trimming at V came to 6 bases and at J to 2 bases, leaving 5 bases not matched to a gene. Here the CDR3 DNA reads TGTGCCAGCAGGCCTGGACAGGGAAACACCGGGGAGCTGTTTTTT. It translates to CASRPGQGNTGELFF.